One sample yielded the 24 T cell receptor beta chains listed below, sequenced in a study of blood T cell repertoires in COVID-19. Sequencing used immunoSEQ multiplex PCR; TCRdb keeps in-frame clones, though not all of them. The sample lists about 400,000 clones; 70% to 90% were seen once. Sequencing was done on a sample of peripheral blood. All receptors come from a man aged 40-49 years with acute or convalescent COVID-19.

The chain carries TRBV3-1 (or the pseudogene TRBV3-2) and TRBJ2-2; 8 nucleotides match TRBD1. Losses at the gene ends were 6 bases for V and 9 bases for J; bases not matched to a gene: 6. This CDR3 spans 13 amino acids. Germline loops: CDR1 LGHDT, CDR2 YNNKEL (reference sequence). Here the CDR3 DNA reads TGTGCCAGCAGGCTCAGGGGGCAGAGGGAGCTGTTTTTT. Its protein product is CASRLRGQRELFF.

In nucleotides, the CDR3 is TGTGCCAGCAGCCTGACCCGACAGGGATTCACCTTC. Amino acids: CASSLTRQGFTF. The rearrangement uses TRBV13 and TRBJ1-2; TRBD1 aligns across 7 bases. The CDR3 is made up of 12 amino acids. The ends lost 5 bases at V and 13 bases at J; junction bases unmatched: 10. Germline V gene sequence: CDR1 PRHDT, CDR2 FYEKMQ (reference sequence).

V gene TRBV19 combines with J gene TRBJ2-2; 7 nucleotides line up with TRBD1. V trimming: 4 bases; J trimming: 1 base; junction bases outside the gene matches: 3. The CDR3 has 15 amino acids. Looked up from germline, CDR1 is LNHDA and CDR2 is SQIVND (reference sequence). In nucleotides, the CDR3 is TGTGCCAGTAGTAAGGGGACAGTGAACACCGGGGAGCTGTTTTTT. Translated, it gives CASSKGTVNTGELFF.

V and J are TRBV4-1 and TRBJ2-7; 10 bases line up with TRBD1. This CDR3 has 17 amino acids. Losses at the gene ends were 0 bases for V and 4 bases for J; bases not matched to a gene: 9. Germline V gene data show CDR1 as MGHRA and CDR2 as YSYEKL. This chain's CDR3 is CASSQEGLGQGGYEQYF. CDR3 sequence (DNA): TGCGCCAGCAGCCAAGAAGGGCTCGGACAGGGGGGTTACGAGCAGTACTTC.

The chain recombines TRBV12-3 or TRBV12-4 with TRBJ1-1; a weak D match, TRBD1 (5 bases). V shed 8 bases and J shed 3 bases, with 10 bases lying between them. There are 12 residues in the CDR3. The CDR3 DNA is TGTGCCAGCCAGCGGGGGGACACTGAAGCTTTCTTT. This translates into CASQRGDTEAFF.

The chain recombines TRBV29-1 with TRBJ1-2; TRBD1 agrees at 9 bases. The J segment lost 6 bases and the V segment lost 7 bases, leaving 6 bases of the junction unmatched. Germline CDR1 and CDR2: SQVTM and ANQGSEA. This CDR3 has 12 residues. This CDR3 reads CSGGTGRDGYTF. The CDR3 DNA sequence: TGCAGCGGGGGGACAGGGAGAGATGGCTACACCTTC.

This clone was seen just once. The V call is TRBV9, the J call TRBJ1-1, with D perhaps TRBD1 (5 bases). Trimming cost V 3 bases and J 4 bases, with 28 bases left between them. CDR3 size: 19 residues. The germline V gene has CDR1 SGDLS and CDR2 YYNGEE. The CDR3 nucleotides are TGTGCCAGCAGCGCCCCTAGGGATAAGGGGCCATATGTATTCACTGAAGCTTTCTTT. Encoded protein: CASSAPRDKGPYVFTEAFF.

The V gene is TRBV5-6, the J gene TRBJ1-2; D uncertain. This CDR3 is 14 amino acids long. Germline loops: CDR1 SGHDT, CDR2 YYEEEE. The V end lost 4 bases, the J end lost 0 bases, and 10 bases lay between the germline ends. CDR3 DNA: TGTGCCAGCAGCCCTATTTCAACTAACTATGGCTACACCTTC. Its translation: CASSPISTNYGYTF.

This rearrangement joins TRBV6-1 to TRBJ1-2; 7 bases are a match to TRBD1. The CDR3 is 15 amino acids. Germline CDR1 and CDR2: MNHNS and SASEGT. The V and J ends lost 3 bases and 3 bases, in that order; junction bases with no gene match: 7. The CDR3, as DNA: TGTGCCAGCAGTGAGGGACAGCCTACCCACTATGGCTACACCTTC. This sequence encodes CASSEGQPTHYGYTF.

This chain links TRBV30 with TRBJ2-1; weak D call: TRBD1 (5 bases). Germline V gives CDR1 GTSNPN, CDR2 SVGIG (reference sequence). This CDR3 is built from 14 residues. V lost 3 bases to trimming and J lost 4 bases, with 13 bases between them. The CDR3 nucleotides read TGTGCCTGGAGCCAAGGGGTTGTGTACAATGAGCAGTTCTTC. Protein sequence: CAWSQGVVYNEQFF.

The V and J genes are TRBV29-1 and TRBJ1-1; possibly TRBD1 for D (5 bases). There are 13 residues in the CDR3. The V gene lost 4 bases and the J gene lost 5 bases, with 14 bases spanning the gap. Germline CDR1 reads SQVTM; CDR2 reads ANQGSEA. CDR3 in DNA: TGCAGCGTTGTTGGCAGGGTCGAAACTGAAGCTTTCTTT. This gives the protein CSVVGRVETEAFF.

V gene TRBV5-1 combines with J gene TRBJ2-1; 12 bases agree with TRBD2. J was trimmed by 5 bases and V by 4 bases; bases with no gene match: 7. Germline lookup yields CDR1 SGHRS and CDR2 YFSETQ. The CDR3 runs to 16 residues. This CDR3 reads CASSIRTSGENNEQFF. The DNA of the CDR3 is TGCGCCAGCAGCATAAGGACTAGCGGGGAGAACAATGAGCAGTTCTTC.

The J gene is TRBJ2-5, the V gene TRBV28; 11 nucleotides match TRBD2. V shed 4 bases and J 0 bases; nucleotides not matched to a gene: 7. The germline V gene encodes CDR1 MDHEN and CDR2 SYDVKM. The CDR3 runs to 17 residues. CDR3 protein: CASSSPTSGTYQETQYF. CDR3 in DNA: TGTGCCAGCAGTTCCCCGACTAGCGGGACCTACCAAGAGACCCAGTACTTC.

The chain is built from TRBV27 and TRBJ1-1; TRBD1 is a possible D gene (5 bases). CDR1 MNHEY and CDR2 SMNVEV come from the germline V gene (reference sequence). Trimming pared 2 bases from V and 3 bases from J, leaving 16 bases between. The CDR3 covers 16 residues. The CDR3 DNA follows: TGTGCCAGCAGTTTAGGGGCCATAACCGGTCACACTGAAGCTTTCTTT. Its protein is CASSLGAITGHTEAFF.

The chain links TRBV2 to TRBJ1-1, with D possibly being TRBD1 (5 bases). CDR3 length: 13 residues. The V end was cut by 8 bases, the J end by 6 bases, with 16 bases between. The V gene's germline CDR1 is SNHLY and CDR2 FYNNEI. CDR3 amino acids: CASPRGSEAEAFF. Written as DNA, the CDR3 is TGTGCCAGCCCGCGGGGGTCGGAAGCTGAAGCTTTCTTT.

The CDR3 is CASSQGRRNTGELFF. In nucleotides, the CDR3 is TGCGCCAGCAGCCAGGGGCGACGAAACACCGGGGAGCTGTTTTTT. V usage is TRBV4-1 and J usage is TRBJ2-2; a weak D match, TRBD1 (5 bases). Germline V CDR1 and CDR2: MGHRA, YSYEKL. V lost 3 bases, J lost 2 bases, and 10 bases lay in between. This CDR3 spans 15 amino acids.

The genes are TRBV19 and TRBJ1-4; 9 bases agree with TRBD1. The ends lost 8 bases at V and 5 bases at J; junction bases unmatched: 6. Per the germline V gene, CDR1 is LNHDA and CDR2 is SQIVND (reference sequence). The length of the CDR3 is 14 residues. The CDR3 loop is CASQTGGANEKLFF. The CDR3 DNA reads TGTGCCAGTCAAACAGGGGGCGCCAATGAAAAACTGTTTTTT.

This chain's CDR3 is CASSLGRAGELFF. DNA of the CDR3: TGTGCCAGCAGCTTGGGCCGGGCCGGGGAGCTGTTTTTT. This chain connects TRBV5-6 to TRBJ2-2; D is unclear. The CDR3 length is 13 residues. The germline CDR1 and CDR2 sequences are SGHDT and YYEEEE. V was pared by 0 bases and J by 6 bases, with 6 bases between. Supplemented by reference TRBV5-6 and TRBJ2-2, the full variable domain reads DAGVTQSPTHLIKTRGQQVTLRCSPKSGHDTVSWYQQALGQGPQFIFQYYEEEERQRGNFPDRFSGHQFPNYSSELNVNALLLGDSALYLCASSLGRAGELFFGEGSRLTVL.

The V call is TRBV18, the J call TRBJ2-4; weak D call: TRBD2 (6 bases). CDR3 length: 14 amino acids. Germline lookup yields CDR1 KGHSH and CDR2 LQKENI. V shed 8 bases and J shed 8 bases, with 19 bases lying between them. CDR3 DNA sequence: TGTGCCAGCACACGGTCGGGGGTAGATGACATTCAGTACTTC. It encodes CASTRSGVDDIQYF.

This clone was recorded once. The chain combines TRBV25-1 with TRBJ2-1; TRBD2 aligns across 12 bases. The V gene end was trimmed by 3 bases and the J gene end by 6 bases; junction bases not matched to a gene: 3. CDR1 is MGHDK, CDR2 SYGVNS, per germline. CDR3 size: 15 residues. The CDR3 reads CASSDGLAGFNEQFF. The CDR3 DNA follows: TGTGCCAGCAGTGATGGACTAGCGGGATTCAATGAGCAGTTCTTC.

V and J are TRBV27 and TRBJ2-1; possibly TRBD1 for D (6 bases). Germline values: CDR1 MNHEY, CDR2 SMNVEV (reference sequence). The CDR3 extends over 16 amino acids. V shed 5 bases and J shed 3 bases, with 17 bases lying between them. CDR3 DNA sequence: TGTGCCAGCAGTCCGTTCTCAGGGGCTCTCTACAATGAGCAGTTCTTC. Amino acids: CASSPFSGALYNEQFF.

V and J are TRBV24-1 and TRBJ2-1, with 14 bases identical to TRBD2. Per the germline V gene, CDR1 is KGHDR and CDR2 is SFDVKD. CDR3 length: 18 amino acids. The trim removed 3 bases at V and 6 bases at J, leaving 9 bases unmatched. The DNA for the CDR3 is TGTGCCACCAGTGATGGGGGCCGGACTAGCGGGAGGAGCAATGAGCAGTTCTTC. Encoded protein: CATSDGGRTSGRSNEQFF.

This clone was counted a few times. The rearrangement joins TRBV5-4 to TRBJ1-1; 10 bases align to TRBD1. Germline lookup yields CDR1 SGHNT and CDR2 YYREEE (reference sequence). J lost 5 bases, V lost 3 bases, and 7 bases had no gene match. CDR3 length equals 15 residues. In nucleotides, the CDR3 is TGTGCCAGCAGCTCAAGGACAGGGGGAGGGACTGAAGCTTTCTTT. Amino acids: CASSSRTGGGTEAFF.

This sequence joins TRBV6-5 and TRBJ1-1; perhaps TRBD1 as D (6 bases). Germline V gene data show CDR1 as MNHEY and CDR2 as SVGAGI. The CDR3 runs to 14 residues. Trimming removed 6 bases from V and 0 bases from J, with 11 bases in between. The CDR3 bases are TGTGCCAGCAGCAGGGGCCCCATGAACACTGAAGCTTTCTTT. Its translation is CASSRGPMNTEAFF.